This TCR beta chain was observed in a study of cytomegalovirus exposure and HLA in healthy donors. Study-wide findings and caveats: The investigators catalogued some 150 TCR beta chains as cytomegalovirus-associated.

The germline CDR1 and CDR2 sequences are SGDLS and YYNGEE. Trimming removed 4 bases at V and 4 bases at J, with 12 bases between. The CDR3 is made up of 14 amino acids. A remark on this clone: As yet, its antigen is unknown.

Healthy people donating bone marrow made up the donors. The PCR made use of 60 Vbeta and 13 Jbeta primers. Repertoires were generated with immunoSEQ multiplex PCR, while TCRdb's copy carries only in-frame clones and drops some. The repertoire includes 100,000 to 150,000 clones, roughly 68% of them detected once, and over 3.5% sits in the top ten. The sample consisted of PBMCs. This TCR was recovered from a woman between 45 and 60 years old in good health and CMV-seropositive. The V gene is TRBV9, the J gene TRBJ1-3; D is ambiguous. The CDR3 DNA follows: TGTGCCAGCAGCCTCGGGGAGTTGGGAAACACCATATATTTT. Protein sequence: CASSLGELGNTIYF.